This T cell receptor (beta chain) was identified during a study of T cell clusters in autoimmune cytopenias (dated by TCRdb to the late 2010s). Broadly, across the study: Healthy donor controls had a mean age of almost 57 years and a median age of about 64 years, with about 50% of the roughly 40 female. For primary cytopenia the controls were 25 age-matched healthy donors, whereas for secondary cytopenia the controls were 14 age-matched CLL patients. The study was designed to test whether a disease-specific immune repertoire signature usable as a blood-based biomarker is carried by autoimmune cytopenia patients. Autoimmune hepatitis repertoires were compared with those of around 20 age- and sex-matched healthy donors. The median TRB sequencing depth was just over 50,000 reads per sample, and the median number of distinct TRB clonotypes was roughly 2,400 per sample. Peripheral blood TRB and IGH repertoires were sequenced in autoimmune cytopenia patients at active disease and during treatment follow-up, alongside healthy, CLL and autoimmune hepatitis controls. Broader findings and caveats from the paper: In the comparison of secondary cytopenia with CLL, no cluster-lack signature showed up, apparently because the dominant lymphoma-associated repertoire masked the signature. The T cell clusters were defined in silico only, and their functional role remained to be validated experimentally. Shifts in the TRB repertoire, including less even repertoires in secondary cytopenia and CLL, were mostly a reflection of lymphoma bias and not of autoimmunity. GLIPH suggested that primary autoimmune cytopenia patients lacked physiological T cell clusters: 45 to 60 clusters were exclusive to healthy donors versus about 17 exclusive to patients. Healthy donors showed almost three-fold more exclusive TRB clusters than active autoimmune hepatitis patients, consistent with an autoimmunity-wide signature.

Each sample's TRB amplification started from 250 ng of peripheral blood genomic DNA, which corresponds to approximately 37,500 genome equivalents. To amplify TRB rearrangements, a touch-down multiplex PCR protocol was run with the TRB-A and TRB-B primer pools combined in a single tube. Illumina adapters and sample indices were added to the amplicons through two consecutive PCR reactions using Phusion HS II polymerase. The amplicons were purified from gel with the NucleoSpin Gel and PCR Clean-up kit, after which the amplicons were quantified by Qubit and checked for quality on an Agilent 2100 Bioanalyzer. Sequencing of the libraries was done on an Illumina MiSeq with paired-end, single-indexed, 600-cycle runs. For the original study's pipeline: Alignment and assembly of TRB reads were performed with MiXCR version 2.1.12 and the default MiXCR reference library. A clone was defined by each unique CDR3 nucleotide sequence, and the analysis included only productive sequences supported by at least two reads. Alpha-parameterized diversity profiles (alpha 0 to 5), including the Shannon (alpha 1) and Simpson (alpha 2) indices, were computed with an R script to assess repertoire diversity. The tcR package was used to compute combinatorial TRB VJ usage, and cohorts were compared on this usage by principal component analysis with ade4. GLIPH clustering of TCRbeta CDR3s was carried out on cohort pairs matched by age and read depth, and cluster frequencies were compared by Wilcoxon test. One entry per CDR3 protein sequence results from the TCRdb reprocessing of the reads, with DNA left out. In this record, the V and J calls reflect TCRdb's handling and not the investigators' own analysis. The sample table holds about 7,400 distinct CDR3 sequences. The top ten hold approximately 24% of the sample.

Comments on this clonotype: No antigen is known for it.

Taken from the germline V gene, the CDR1 and CDR2 loops are MRHNA and SNTAGT. There are 13 amino acids in the CDR3, from cysteine to phenylalanine inclusive. No DNA was logged. The data were also submitted as part of a second study, on T cell repertoires in aging, cancer and after chemotherapy. The second study, in turn, reports: Donors spanned six age groups from 30 or younger to 70 or older, with at least three individuals per group. Healthy donor control TCR repertoires were recorded over several months to years and showed clear clonal overlap across re-sampling. Some 9 million TCR reads were contained in the full dataset. Compared with age-matched healthy donors, untreated patients with either hematological or solid cancers had significantly lower TCR diversity in the blood along with higher clonality. In healthy donors, the decline in TCR diversity with age was mainly explained by loss of richness, whereas in cancer patients loss of evenness was also found to contribute. In both cancer cohorts, median generation probability rose over the chemotherapy interval, which suggests that the repertoire was reconstituted through rebound thymic output. According to the authors, the repertoire data do not allow conclusions to be drawn about immunological memory after chemotherapy. To look at immunoaging and at how T cells reconstitute after chemotherapy, the study profiled TCR beta repertoires in peripheral blood from both healthy donors and cancer patients. Alongside 95 healthy donors serving as a reference group, the cohort included 200 to 250 cancer patients, of whom around 91 had hematological cancers and some 130 had solid cancers. Processing of the TRB sequences was carried out with MiXCR versions 2.12 and 3.0.5. Shannon diversity, evenness, clonality (one minus evenness), and alpha-parameterized diversity profiles from alpha 0 to 5 were included as repertoire metrics. The IGoR algorithm was used to calculate generation probabilities of clones in the paired pre- and post-chemotherapy samples.

The sequenced sample consisted of peripheral blood. In this chain, TRBV6-4 is recombined with TRBJ2-1. This sequence was found in a human donor in good health. This receptor has the CDR3 CASSDRLENEQFF.